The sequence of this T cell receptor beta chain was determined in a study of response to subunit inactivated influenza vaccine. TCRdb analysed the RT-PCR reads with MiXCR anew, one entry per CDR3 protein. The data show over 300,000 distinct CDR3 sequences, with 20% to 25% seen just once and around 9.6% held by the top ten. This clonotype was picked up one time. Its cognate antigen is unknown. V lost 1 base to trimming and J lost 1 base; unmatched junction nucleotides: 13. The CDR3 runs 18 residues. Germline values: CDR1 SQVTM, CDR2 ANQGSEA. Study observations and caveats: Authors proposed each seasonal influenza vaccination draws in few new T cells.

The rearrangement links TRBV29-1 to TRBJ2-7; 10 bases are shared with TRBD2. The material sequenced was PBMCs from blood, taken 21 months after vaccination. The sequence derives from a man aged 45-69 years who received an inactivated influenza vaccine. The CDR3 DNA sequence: TGCAGCGTTGAAGGCCCGACTAGCGGGCCTGCCTCTTCCTACGAGCAGTACTTC. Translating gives CSVEGPTSGPASSYEQYF.